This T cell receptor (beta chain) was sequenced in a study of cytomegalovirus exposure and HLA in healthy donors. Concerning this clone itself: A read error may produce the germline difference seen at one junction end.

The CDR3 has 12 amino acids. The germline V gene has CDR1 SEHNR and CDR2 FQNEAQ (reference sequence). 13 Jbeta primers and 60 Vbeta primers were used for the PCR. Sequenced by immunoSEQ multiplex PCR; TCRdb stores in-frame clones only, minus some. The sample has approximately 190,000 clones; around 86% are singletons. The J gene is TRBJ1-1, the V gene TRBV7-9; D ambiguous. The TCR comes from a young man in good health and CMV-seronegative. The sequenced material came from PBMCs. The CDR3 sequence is CSSSLGDTEAFF. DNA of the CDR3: TGTTCCAGCAGCCTCGGGGACACTGAAGCTTTCTTT.